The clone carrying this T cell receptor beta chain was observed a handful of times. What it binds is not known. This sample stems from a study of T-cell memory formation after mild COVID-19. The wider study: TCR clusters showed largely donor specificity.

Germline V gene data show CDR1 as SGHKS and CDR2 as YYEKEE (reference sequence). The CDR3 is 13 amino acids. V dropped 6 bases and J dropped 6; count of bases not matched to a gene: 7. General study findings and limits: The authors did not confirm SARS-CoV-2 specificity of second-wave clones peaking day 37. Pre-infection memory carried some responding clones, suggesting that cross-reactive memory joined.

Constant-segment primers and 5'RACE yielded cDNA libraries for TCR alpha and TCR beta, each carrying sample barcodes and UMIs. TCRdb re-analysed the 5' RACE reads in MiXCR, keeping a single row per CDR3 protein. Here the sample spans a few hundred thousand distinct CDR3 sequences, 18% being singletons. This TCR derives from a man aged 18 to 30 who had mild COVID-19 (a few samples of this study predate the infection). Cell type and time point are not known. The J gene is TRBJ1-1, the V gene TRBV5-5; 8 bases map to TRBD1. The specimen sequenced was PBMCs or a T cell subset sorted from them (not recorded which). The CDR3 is CASIGIQGAEAFF. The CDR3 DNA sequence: TGTGCCAGCATCGGCATACAGGGGGCTGAAGCTTTCTTT.